This T cell receptor (beta chain) is from a study of cytomegalovirus exposure and HLA in healthy donors (dated by TCRdb to 2016 to 2017). Regarding the study in general: An earlier analysis of several hundred of the donors reported 250 to 300 Gb of sequence data and 100 million to 130 million unique TCR beta sequences from roughly 180 million T cells. On average, around 200,000 unique TCR beta nucleotide sequences were sequenced per donor among 398 genotyped donors of the cohort, with roughly 18% of those sequences being non-productive. A separate validation cohort of approximately 120 different subjects was used in addition to the roughly 640-subject first cohort. The later analysis used no new phenotypic data to find candidate immune exposures, relying instead on TCR beta sequences and their occurrence across donors. Roughly 300 gigabases of sequencing data and 75 million to 85 million unique TCR sequences made up an early release that covered around 640 HLA-typed donors. The aim of the study was to test whether cataloging public T cell receptors could identify signatures of past pathogen exposure. Because of strong linkage in the cohort, roughly five DR-DQ haplotypes were treated as single units for association and clustering. Typing coverage varied by locus: roughly 620-640 donors for A, B, C, DRB1 and DQB1; roughly 500 for DQA1; about 600 for DPA1; 450 to 480 for DPB1. The study used immunosequencing to profile the T cell repertoires of about 670 subjects and linked those repertoires to cytomegalovirus serostatus. To decide whether each TCR beta V gene segment behaved as functional or pseudogenic, an earlier analysis of 587 of the donors relied on high-throughput TCR beta sequencing. To predict cytomegalovirus infection status, the study combined high-throughput TCR immunosequencing, statistical association of individual TCRs with disease status, and machine learning. A later analysis re-examined previously published TCR beta repertoires from just over 650 donors and added high-resolution HLA genotyping to investigate patterns of TCR occurrence. The genetic ancestry cluster associated with self-reported Caucasian donors included roughly 84% of the roughly 400 genotyped donors. Every repertoire in the discovery cohort had been generated on one and the same sequencing platform. Genome-wide SNP genotypes for about 60% of the roughly 700 donors were used in a later genetic analysis, which treated that subset as a discovery cohort. Donor age, sex, ethnicity and CMV serostatus were compiled together with the repertoire data. HLA typing included class I and class II loci at four-digit resolution.

Library preparation was by the immunoSEQ multiplex PCR assay. A mixture of 60 forward primers for TCR Vbeta segments and 13 reverse primers for TCR Jbeta segments was used in the multiplex PCR. The CDR3 region of rearranged TCR beta genes was amplified from genomic DNA with a multiplex PCR assay. Amplified TCR beta libraries were sequenced as 87-base-pair reads on the Illumina HiSeq System. Per the original workflow: Across the 640 or so repertoires, a later analysis counted 75 million to 90 million unique TCR beta chains, 9.5 million to 12 million of which were shared by at least two donors. Raw reads were error-corrected and collapsed into unique sequences with a nearest-neighbor algorithm that merged closely related sequences to remove PCR and sequencing errors. V, D and J gene segments were assigned by aligning CDR3 sequences to IMGT reference sequences. For a sequence to be retained, at least a six-nucleotide match to both a V gene segment and a J gene segment was required. Rearrangements were classified as productive when the CDR3 lacked stop codons and remained in frame with V and J, and all other rearrangements were classified as non-productive. Following IMGT convention, CDR3 was defined as the stretch from the second conserved V-encoded cysteine to the conserved J-encoded phenylalanine. Sequences without an unambiguous match to a single V gene segment were excluded from the earlier analysis of about 600 of the donors. An earlier analysis of several hundred of the donors called V segments functional above 56.7% productive rearrangements and segregating when the between-donor standard deviation exceeded 5%. A statistical classification framework was built for diagnosing cytomegalovirus status from the catalog of TCR beta chain sequences. V and J gene assignment, in a later analysis, came from comparing TCR nucleotide sequences with IMGT/GENE-DB human TR gene sequences. In a later analysis, CDR3 sequences and most-parsimonious VDJ recombination scenarios were assigned using the TCRdist pipeline. In a later analysis, each TCR beta chain was defined by its CDR3 amino acid sequence together with its V-gene family, and reads without a unique V-gene family were excluded. A later analysis removed 500 to 650 highly shared, low-generation-probability nucleotide sequences to deal with suspected cross-contamination and a sequencing artifact. In a later analysis, a clonal expansion index was calculated for each public chain from normalized within-repertoire ranks of inferred template counts. Generation probabilities in a later analysis came from a VDJ recombination model fitted to out-of-frame rearrangements, and those results were checked against IGoR. In a later analysis, TCR-TCR, TCR-HLA and TCR-CMV co-occurrence was scored with hypergeometric tests, and a repertoire-size bias correction was applied to TCR pairs. A later analysis estimated false discovery rates by permuting HLA or CMV assignments 20 times. In a later analysis, co-occurring TCRs were grouped using DBSCAN, with TCRdist sequence similarity added in when clustering inside HLA-allele-positive subsets. Repertoires with fewer than 30,000 or more than 120,000 public chains were left out of co-occurrence clustering, as were about five repertoires with anomalous nucleotide sharing. In its TCRdb copy, this immuneACCESS table keeps in-frame sequences only and misses some clones. Where compared with another copy, unresolved V genes explain less than half of these, and the others have no known cause. V, J and clone size reflect that table, while D and trimming were determined from the DNA. The sample table lists over 150,000 clones, less than 80% of them with a count of one. Together, the top ten hold 2.1% of the sample.

Results and caveats for the whole study, not just this receptor: An earlier analysis of around 500 of the donors showed that most TCR beta V segments appeared in productive rearrangements either about 87% or about 30% of the time, which broadly matched IMGT annotations. The authors suggested that the approach could potentially be generalized to other disease states and immunological phenotypes. When HLA alleles, especially DR and DQ, strongly co-occurred, attributing TCR associations to individual alleles was difficult. A few of the identified cytomegalovirus-associated TCR beta chains were confirmed in vitro to be specific for cytomegalovirus antigens. The 87-base-pair reads could not distinguish some IMGT-functional V segments, including TRBV6-2 and TRBV6-3, so those segments were excluded. In a later genetic analysis, fewer N-insertions in productive TCRs were reported among donors in an Asian-associated ancestry cluster than the roughly 640-donor mean. This cohort had only TCR beta chains sequenced, and the lack of alpha or paired-chain data limited which features could be detected. The only immune exposure information available for the cohort was CMV serostatus. Most CMV-associated TCR beta chains appeared to be HLA-restricted in a later analysis, and the HLA associations seemed to be driven largely by CMV exposure. Correlated functional status among segregating V segments might reflect linkage disequilibrium, but an unknown experimental factor could not be ruled out. Some 15 rarely observed V segments, including chromosome 9 orphons, were excluded from the earlier analysis of approximately 600 of the donors because counts were too low. In a later analysis, several top co-occurrence clusters were reported to appear linked to parvovirus B19, influenza, CMV and Epstein-Barr virus. A later analysis associated roughly 17,000 TCR beta sequences with specific HLA alleles at a false discovery rate of 0.05. A further reported finding was that TCR beta sequences accurately predicted the HLA-A and HLA-B alleles for most subjects in the first cohort. A total of fewer than 200 TCR beta chains were listed by the study as associated with cytomegalovirus. The presence/absence analyses assumed that sequencing depth was roughly uniform across donors, and that assumption may not be true. Compared with equally common non-associated chains, HLA-associated TCR beta chains in a later analysis were more clonally expanded and had lower generation probabilities. According to a later analysis, TCR association rates differed among HLA loci, with DRB1 alleles showing the most associated TCRs and HLA-C alleles showing the fewest. While some public TCRs were present in many individuals, most TCR sequences turned up only very rarely across donors. The sequencing pipeline was judged likely to have produced a cluster of highly shared sequence variants as a technical artifact. An association between a missense DCLRE1C variant and V-gene and J-gene trimming of TCR beta chains was found in a later genetic analysis and replicated in an independent cohort. Cytomegalovirus status was reported to be diagnosed by the classifier with high specificity and sensitivity in both the original and validation cohorts. Because some donors lacked HLA typing at each locus, the association tests relied only on the typed subset.

On this clone: It has no known antigen specificity. Base quality data are lacking; no much larger clone is found one base away.

In total, approximately 690 healthy bone marrow donors made up the cohort. All cohort members were sampled while nominally healthy, although unrecorded immune exposures were likely present. The donor tested CMV seronegative and was one of the 352 seronegative cohort members. Every donor gave a peripheral blood sample, and the peripheral blood mononuclear cells from that sample were used for TCR beta sequencing. The Qiagen DNeasy Blood Extraction Kit was used to extract genomic DNA from the blood cell samples. CDR1 and CDR2, per the germline V gene, are MGHRA and YSYEKL. Between the V and J ends, shortened by 0 bases and 4 bases respectively, the junction contains 18 bases. Its CDR3 holds 17 amino acids, cysteine through phenylalanine. Of the read, only the CDR3 DNA is kept; its 51 bases are in frame from base 1.

Sample: PBMCs. This receptor was obtained from a man aged 35-49 years in good health and CMV-seronegative. The sequence joins TRBV4-1 to TRBJ2-5, and TRBD1 may be the D gene, going by 6 matching bases. The CDR3 region reads CASSQDTSGTRGETQYF. The nucleotides read TGCGCCAGCAGCCAAGACACGTCGGGGACACGGGGAGAGACCCAGTACTTC.